Detailed here is one T cell receptor beta chain. The target antigen is unknown. Relapse after autologous stem cell transplantation occurred in every patient, and brentuximab vedotin exposure varied. Purification of CD4+ T cells from thawed PBMCs was performed via magnetic negative selection. Best overall response was complete response, partial response or progressive disease in these relapsed/refractory classical Hodgkin lymphoma patients. The method was immunoSEQ multiplex PCR; TCRdb's version includes in-frame clones alone and lacks a portion of them. The repertoire consists of 5,500 to 6,500 clones, with approximately 72% occurring once and the leading ten covering about 3.6%. This entry comes from a study of PD-1 blockade in classical Hodgkin lymphoma. Study-level background: Once every 2 weeks, patients received intravenous nivolumab at 3 mg/kg.

Study findings and constraints: Compared with healthy donors, newly diagnosed patients reportedly showed lower baseline TCR diversity. Significantly greater TCR diversity emerged by C4D1 in CD4+ cells but not CD8+ cells.

The CDR3 contains 16 residues. Germline loops: CDR1 MNHNS, CDR2 SASEGT. The ends were cut back, 2 bases at V and 0 bases at J, with 13 bases in the middle. This chain links TRBV6-1 with TRBJ2-5; perhaps TRBD1 as D (5 bases). The sequences come from CD4+ T cells from blood, collected at baseline. The clonotype comes from a human donor with classical Hodgkin lymphoma. The CDR3 loop is CASSEMGRVYQETQYF. Here the CDR3 DNA reads TGTGCCAGCAGTGAAATGGGCAGGGTTTACCAAGAGACCCAGTACTTC.